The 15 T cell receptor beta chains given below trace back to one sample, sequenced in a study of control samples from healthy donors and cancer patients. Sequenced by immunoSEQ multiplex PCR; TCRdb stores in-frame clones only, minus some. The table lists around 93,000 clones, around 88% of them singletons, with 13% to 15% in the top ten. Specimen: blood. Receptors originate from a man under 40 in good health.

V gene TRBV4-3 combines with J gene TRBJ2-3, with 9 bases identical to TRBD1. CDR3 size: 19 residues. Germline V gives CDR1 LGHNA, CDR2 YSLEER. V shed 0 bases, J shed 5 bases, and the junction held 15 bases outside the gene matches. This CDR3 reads CASSQEVVFVGQGIDTQYF. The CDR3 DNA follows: TGCGCCAGCAGCCAAGAAGTCGTTTTCGTGGGACAGGGCATAGATACGCAGTATTTT.

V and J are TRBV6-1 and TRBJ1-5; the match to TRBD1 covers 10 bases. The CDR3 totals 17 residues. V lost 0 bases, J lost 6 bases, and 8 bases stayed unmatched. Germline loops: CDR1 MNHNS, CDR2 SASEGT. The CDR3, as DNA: TGTGCCAGCAGTGAAGCGCGAGACAGGGGGCGAGGTCAGCCCCAGCATTTT. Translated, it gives CASSEARDRGRGQPQHF.

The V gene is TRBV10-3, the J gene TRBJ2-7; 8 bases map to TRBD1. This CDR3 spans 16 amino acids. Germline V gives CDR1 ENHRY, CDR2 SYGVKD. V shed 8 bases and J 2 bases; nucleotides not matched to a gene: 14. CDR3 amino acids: CAIAVVPGQETYEQYF. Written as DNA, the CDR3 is TGTGCCATCGCGGTCGTGCCGGGACAGGAAACCTACGAGCAGTACTTC.

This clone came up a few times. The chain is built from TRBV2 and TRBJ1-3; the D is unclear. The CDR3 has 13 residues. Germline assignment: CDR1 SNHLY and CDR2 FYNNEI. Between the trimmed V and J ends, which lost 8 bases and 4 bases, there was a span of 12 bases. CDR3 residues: CASASGAGNTIYF. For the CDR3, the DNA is TGTGCCAGCGCGTCAGGAGCCGGAAACACCATATATTTT. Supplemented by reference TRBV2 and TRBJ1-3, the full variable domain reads EPEVTQTPSHQVTQMGQEVILRCVPISNHLYFYWYRQILGQKVEFLVSFYNNEISEKSEIFDDQFSVERPDGSNFTLKIRSTKLEDSAMYFCASASGAGNTIYFGEGSWLTVV.

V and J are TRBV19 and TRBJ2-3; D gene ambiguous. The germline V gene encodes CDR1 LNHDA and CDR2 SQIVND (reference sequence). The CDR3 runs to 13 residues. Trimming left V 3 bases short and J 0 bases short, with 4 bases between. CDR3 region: CASSIQSTDTQYF. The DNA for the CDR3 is TGTGCCAGTAGTATTCAGAGCACAGATACGCAGTATTTT.

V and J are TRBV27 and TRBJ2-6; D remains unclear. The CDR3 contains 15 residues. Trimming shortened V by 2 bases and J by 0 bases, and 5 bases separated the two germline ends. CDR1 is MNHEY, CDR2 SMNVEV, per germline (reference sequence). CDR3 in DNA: TGTGCCAGCAGTTTAGTCGACTCTGGGGCCAACGTCCTGACTTTC. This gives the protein CASSLVDSGANVLTF.

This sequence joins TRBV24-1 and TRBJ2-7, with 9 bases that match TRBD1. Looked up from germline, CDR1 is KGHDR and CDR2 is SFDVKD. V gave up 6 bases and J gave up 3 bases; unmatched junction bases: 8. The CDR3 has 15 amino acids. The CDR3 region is CATSPSGTGIYEQYF. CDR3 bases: TGTGCCACCAGTCCCTCCGGGACAGGGATCTACGAGCAGTACTTC.

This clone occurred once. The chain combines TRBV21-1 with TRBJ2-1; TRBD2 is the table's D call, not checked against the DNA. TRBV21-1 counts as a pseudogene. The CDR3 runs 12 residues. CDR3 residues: CASSKARNEQFF. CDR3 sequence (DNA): TGTGCCAGCAGCAAAGCGCGCAATGAGCAGTTCTTC.

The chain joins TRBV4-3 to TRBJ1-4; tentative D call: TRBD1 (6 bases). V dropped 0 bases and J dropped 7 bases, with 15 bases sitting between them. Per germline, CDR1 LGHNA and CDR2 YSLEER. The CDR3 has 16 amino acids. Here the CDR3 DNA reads TGCGCCAGCAGCCAAGATCAGGGGCGAAGGAGTGAAAAACTGTTTTTT. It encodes CASSQDQGRRSEKLFF.

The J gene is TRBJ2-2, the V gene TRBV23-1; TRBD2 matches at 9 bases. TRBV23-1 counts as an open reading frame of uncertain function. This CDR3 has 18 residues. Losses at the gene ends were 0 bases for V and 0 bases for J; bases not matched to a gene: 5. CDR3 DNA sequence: TGCGCCAGCAGTCAATCGGGGACTAGCCCTCCGAACACCGGGGAGCTGTTTTTT. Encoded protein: CASSQSGTSPPNTGELFF.

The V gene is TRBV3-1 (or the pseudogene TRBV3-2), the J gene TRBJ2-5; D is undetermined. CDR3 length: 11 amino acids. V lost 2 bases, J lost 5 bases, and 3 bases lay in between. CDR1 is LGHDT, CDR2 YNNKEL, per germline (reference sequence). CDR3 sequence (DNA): TGTGCCAGCAGCCAAACCGAGACCCAGTACTTC. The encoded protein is CASSQTETQYF.

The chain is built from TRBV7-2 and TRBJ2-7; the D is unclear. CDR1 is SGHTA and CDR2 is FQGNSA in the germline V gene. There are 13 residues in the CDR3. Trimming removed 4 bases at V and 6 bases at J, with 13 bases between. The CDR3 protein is CASSSRPASEQYF. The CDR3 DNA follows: TGTGCCAGCAGCTCCCGCCCGGCGTCCGAGCAGTACTTC.

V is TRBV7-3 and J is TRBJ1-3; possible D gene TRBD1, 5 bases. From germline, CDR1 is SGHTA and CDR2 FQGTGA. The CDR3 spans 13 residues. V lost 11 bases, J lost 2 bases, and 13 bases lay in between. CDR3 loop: CACRGGAGNTIYF. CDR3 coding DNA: TGTGCCTGTCGCGGGGGGGCTGGAAACACCATATATTTT.

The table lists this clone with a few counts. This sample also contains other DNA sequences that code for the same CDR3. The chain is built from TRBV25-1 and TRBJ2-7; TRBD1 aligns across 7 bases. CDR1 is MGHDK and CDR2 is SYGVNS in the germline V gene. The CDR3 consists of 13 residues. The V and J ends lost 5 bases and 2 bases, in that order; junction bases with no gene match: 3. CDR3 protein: CASSRQGTYEQYF. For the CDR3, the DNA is TGTGCCAGCAGTCGACAGGGTACCTACGAGCAGTACTTC.

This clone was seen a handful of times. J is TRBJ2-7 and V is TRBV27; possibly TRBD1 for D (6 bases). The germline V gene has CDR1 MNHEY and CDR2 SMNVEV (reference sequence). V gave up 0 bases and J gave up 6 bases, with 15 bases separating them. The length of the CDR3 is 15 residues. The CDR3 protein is CASSLSTQGDFEQYF. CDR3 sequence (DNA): TGTGCCAGCAGTTTATCGACACAGGGTGATTTCGAGCAGTACTTC.